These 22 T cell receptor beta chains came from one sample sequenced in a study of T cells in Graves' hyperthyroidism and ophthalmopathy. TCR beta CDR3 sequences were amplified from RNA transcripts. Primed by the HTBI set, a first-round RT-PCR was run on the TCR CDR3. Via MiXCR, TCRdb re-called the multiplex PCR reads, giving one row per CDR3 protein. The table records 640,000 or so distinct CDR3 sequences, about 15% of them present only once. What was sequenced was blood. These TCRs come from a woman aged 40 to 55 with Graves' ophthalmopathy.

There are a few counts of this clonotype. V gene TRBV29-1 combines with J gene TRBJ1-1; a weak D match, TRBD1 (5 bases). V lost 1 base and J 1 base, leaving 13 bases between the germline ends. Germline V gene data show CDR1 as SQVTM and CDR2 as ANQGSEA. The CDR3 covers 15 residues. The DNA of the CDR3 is TGCAGCGTTGAAGTTGGGGGGTTGGAGAACACTGAAGCTTTCTTT. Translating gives CSVEVGGLENTEAFF. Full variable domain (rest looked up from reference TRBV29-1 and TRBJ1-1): SAVISQKPSRDICQRGTSLTIQCQVDSQVTMMFWYRQQPGQSLTLIATANQGSEATYESGFVIDKFPISRPNLTFSTLTVSNMSPEDSSIYLCSVEVGGLENTEAFFGQGTRLTVV.

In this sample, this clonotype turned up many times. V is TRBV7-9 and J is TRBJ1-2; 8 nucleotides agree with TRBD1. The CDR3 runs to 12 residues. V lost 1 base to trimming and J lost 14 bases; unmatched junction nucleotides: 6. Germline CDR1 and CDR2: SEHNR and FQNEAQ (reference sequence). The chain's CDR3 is CASSLDGRGPTF. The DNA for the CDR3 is TGTGCCAGCAGCTTAGACGGCAGGGGGCCTACCTTC.

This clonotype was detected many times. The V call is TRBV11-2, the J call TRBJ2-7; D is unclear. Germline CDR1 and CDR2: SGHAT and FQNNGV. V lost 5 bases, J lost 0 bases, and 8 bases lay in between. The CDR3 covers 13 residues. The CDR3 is CASSHGSSYEQYF. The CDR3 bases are TGTGCCAGCAGCCACGGCAGCTCCTACGAGCAGTACTTC. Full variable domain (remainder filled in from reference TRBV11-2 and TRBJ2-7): EAGVAQSPRYKIIEKRQSVAFWCNPISGHATLYWYQQILGQGPKLLIQFQNNGVVDDSQLPKDRFSAERLKGVDSTLKIQPAKLEDSAVYLCASSHGSSYEQYFGPGTRLTVT.

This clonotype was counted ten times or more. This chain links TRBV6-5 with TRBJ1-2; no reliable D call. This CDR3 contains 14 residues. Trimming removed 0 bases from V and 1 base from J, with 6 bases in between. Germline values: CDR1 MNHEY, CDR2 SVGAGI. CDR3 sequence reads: CASSYSTDNYGYTF. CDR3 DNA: TGTGCCAGCAGTTACTCGACGGATAACTATGGCTACACCTTC.

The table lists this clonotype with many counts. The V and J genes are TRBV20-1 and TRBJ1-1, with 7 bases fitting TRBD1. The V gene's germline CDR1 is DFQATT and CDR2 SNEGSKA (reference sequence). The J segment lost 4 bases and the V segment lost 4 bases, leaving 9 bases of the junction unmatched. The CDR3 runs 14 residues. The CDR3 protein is CSATDREQGTEAFF. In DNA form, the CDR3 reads TGCAGTGCTACTGACAGGGAGCAAGGCACTGAAGCTTTCTTT.

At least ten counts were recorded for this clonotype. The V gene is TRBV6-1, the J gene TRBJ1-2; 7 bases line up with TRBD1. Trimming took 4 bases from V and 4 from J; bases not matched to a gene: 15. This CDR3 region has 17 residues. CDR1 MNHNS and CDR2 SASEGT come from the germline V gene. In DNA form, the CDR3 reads TGTGCCAGCAGTGGATCTACCGCGACAGGGAGGAGCTATGGCTACACCTTC. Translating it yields CASSGSTATGRSYGYTF.

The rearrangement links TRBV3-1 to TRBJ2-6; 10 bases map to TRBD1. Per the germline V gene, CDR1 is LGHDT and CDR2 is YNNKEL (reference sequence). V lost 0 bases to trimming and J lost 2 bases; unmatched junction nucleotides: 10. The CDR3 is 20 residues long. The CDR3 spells CASSQDPPDRGPTGANVLTF. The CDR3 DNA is TGTGCCAGCAGCCAAGATCCCCCCGACAGGGGGCCCACTGGGGCCAACGTCCTGACTTTC.

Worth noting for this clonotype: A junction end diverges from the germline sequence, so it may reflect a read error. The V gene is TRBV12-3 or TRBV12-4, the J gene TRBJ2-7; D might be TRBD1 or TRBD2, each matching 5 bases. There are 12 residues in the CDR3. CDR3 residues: CTSSFGAYGQYF. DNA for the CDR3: TGTACCAGCAGTTTCGGGGCCTACGGGCAGTACTTC.

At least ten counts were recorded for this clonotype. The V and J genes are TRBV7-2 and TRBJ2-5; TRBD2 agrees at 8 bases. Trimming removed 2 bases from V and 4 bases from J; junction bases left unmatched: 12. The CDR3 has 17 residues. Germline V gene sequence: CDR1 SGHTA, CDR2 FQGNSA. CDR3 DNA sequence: TGTGCCAGCAGCTTAAGCAGCTTAATAGCGGGATCAGAGACCCAGTACTTC. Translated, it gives CASSLSSLIAGSETQYF.

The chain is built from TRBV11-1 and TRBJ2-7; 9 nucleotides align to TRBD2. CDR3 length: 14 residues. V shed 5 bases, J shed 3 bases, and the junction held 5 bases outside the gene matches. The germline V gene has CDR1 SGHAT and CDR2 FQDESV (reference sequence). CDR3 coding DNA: TGTGCCAGCAGCCGAGGACTAGCGAACTACGAGCAGTACTTC. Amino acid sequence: CASSRGLANYEQYF. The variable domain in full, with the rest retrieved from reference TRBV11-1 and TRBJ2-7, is EAEVAQSPRYKITEKSQAVAFWCDPISGHATLYWYRQILGQGPELLVQFQDESVVDDSQLPKDRFSAERLKGVDSTLKIQPAELGDSAMYLCASSRGLANYEQYFGPGTRLTVT.

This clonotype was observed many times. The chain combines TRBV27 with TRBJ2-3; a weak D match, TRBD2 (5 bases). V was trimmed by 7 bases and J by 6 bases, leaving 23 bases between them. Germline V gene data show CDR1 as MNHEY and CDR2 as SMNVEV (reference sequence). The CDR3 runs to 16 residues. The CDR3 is CASTSSPRAASDTQYF. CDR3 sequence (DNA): TGTGCCAGCACGTCCTCCCCGAGGGCCGCGTCGGATACGCAGTATTTT.

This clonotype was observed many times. The CDR3 spells CASSYQRTGGNQPQHF. As DNA, the CDR3 is TGTGCCAGCAGTTACCAACGGACGGGGGGCAATCAGCCCCAGCATTTT. This rearrangement joins TRBV6-5 to TRBJ1-5; D is perhaps TRBD1 (5 bases). This CDR3 has 16 amino acids. CDR1 and CDR2 from the germline V gene are MNHEY and SVGAGI. Trimming pared 2 bases from V and 2 bases from J, leaving 13 bases between.

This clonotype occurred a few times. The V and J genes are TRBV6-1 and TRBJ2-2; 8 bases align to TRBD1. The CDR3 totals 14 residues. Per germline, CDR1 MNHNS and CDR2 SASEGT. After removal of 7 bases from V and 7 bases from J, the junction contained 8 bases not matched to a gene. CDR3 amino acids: CASTRTGSNGELFF. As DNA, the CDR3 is TGTGCCAGCACTCGGACAGGGTCTAACGGGGAGCTGTTTTTT.

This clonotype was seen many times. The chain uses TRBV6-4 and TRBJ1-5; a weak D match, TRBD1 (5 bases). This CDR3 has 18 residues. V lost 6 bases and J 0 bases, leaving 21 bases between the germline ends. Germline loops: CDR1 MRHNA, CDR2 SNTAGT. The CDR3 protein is CASSPAWMGGDSNQPQHF. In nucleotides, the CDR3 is TGTGCCAGCAGCCCAGCTTGGATGGGAGGGGATAGCAATCAGCCCCAGCATTTT.

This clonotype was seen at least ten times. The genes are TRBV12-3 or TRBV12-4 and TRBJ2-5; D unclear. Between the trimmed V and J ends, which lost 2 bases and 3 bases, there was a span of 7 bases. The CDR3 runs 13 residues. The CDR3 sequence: CASSLSRKETQYF. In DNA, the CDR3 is TGTGCCAGCAGTTTAAGTAGAAAAGAGACCCAGTACTTC.

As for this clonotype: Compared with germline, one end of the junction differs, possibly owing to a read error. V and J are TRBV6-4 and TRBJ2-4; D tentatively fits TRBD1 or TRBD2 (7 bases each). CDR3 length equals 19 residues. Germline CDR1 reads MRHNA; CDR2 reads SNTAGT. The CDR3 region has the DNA TGTGTCAGCAGCCAGGGGGGGGGGCGCTTGGAGATAGCCAAAAACATTCAGTACTTC. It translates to CVSSQGGGRLEIAKNIQYF.

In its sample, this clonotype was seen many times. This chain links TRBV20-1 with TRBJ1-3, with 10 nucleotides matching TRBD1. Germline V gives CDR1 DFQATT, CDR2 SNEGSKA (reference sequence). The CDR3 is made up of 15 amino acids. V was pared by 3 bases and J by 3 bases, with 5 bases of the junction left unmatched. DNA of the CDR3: TGCAGTGCTAGGGGAGACAGGGGGCATGGAAACACCATATATTTT. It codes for CSARGDRGHGNTIYF.

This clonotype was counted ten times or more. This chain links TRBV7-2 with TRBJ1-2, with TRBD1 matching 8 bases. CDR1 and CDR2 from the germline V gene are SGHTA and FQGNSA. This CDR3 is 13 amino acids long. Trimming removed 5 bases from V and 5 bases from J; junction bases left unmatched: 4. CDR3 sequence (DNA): TGTGCCAGCAGCATGAGGACAGGGTATGGCTACACCTTC. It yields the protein CASSMRTGYGYTF.

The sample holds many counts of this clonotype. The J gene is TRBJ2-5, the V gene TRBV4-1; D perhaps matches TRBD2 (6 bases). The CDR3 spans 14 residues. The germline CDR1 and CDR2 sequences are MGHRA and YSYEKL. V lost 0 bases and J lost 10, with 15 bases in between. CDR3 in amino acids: CASSQDWGREVQYF. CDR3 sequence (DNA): TGCGCCAGCAGCCAAGATTGGGGAAGGGAGGTCCAGTACTTC.

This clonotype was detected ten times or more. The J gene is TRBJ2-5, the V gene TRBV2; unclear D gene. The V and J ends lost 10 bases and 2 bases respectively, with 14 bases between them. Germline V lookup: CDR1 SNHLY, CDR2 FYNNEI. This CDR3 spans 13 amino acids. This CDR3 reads CATAALTQETQYF. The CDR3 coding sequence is TGTGCCACCGCGGCGCTCACACAAGAGACCCAGTACTTC.

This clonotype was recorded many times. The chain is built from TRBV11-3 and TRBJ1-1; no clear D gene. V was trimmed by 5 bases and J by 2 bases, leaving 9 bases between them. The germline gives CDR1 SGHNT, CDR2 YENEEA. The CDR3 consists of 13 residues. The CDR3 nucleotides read TGTGCCAGCAGCCCGGGGTATAACACTGAAGCTTTCTTT. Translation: CASSPGYNTEAFF.

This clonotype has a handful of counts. CDR3 DNA: TGTGCCAGAGTACGAAGTCGACTAGCGGGAGGGAAAGATACGCAGTATTTT. Amino acid sequence: CARVRSRLAGGKDTQYF. This chain joins TRBV7-3 and TRBJ2-3, with TRBD2 matching over 14 bases. The CDR3 consists of 17 residues. V shed 9 bases, J shed 5 bases, and the junction held 13 bases outside the gene matches. Per germline, CDR1 SGHTA and CDR2 FQGTGA.